This T cell receptor beta chain was captured in a study of human T cells and chemical hapten exposure. At the level of the study: On the upper back, patch tests were applied with 0.01% DPC and read at 6 days. General study findings and limits: There was no change with DPC sensitization in TCRs above 1 in 1000 frequency.

Noted time point: patch test 1, 2 weeks after DPC sensitization. Treatment denoted: therapeutic diphenylcyclopropenone sensitization with weekly scalp DPC. TCRdb ran MiXCR on the RACE reads and lists one entry per CDR3 protein. Among some 340,000 distinct CDR3 sequences listed, 5.5% to 8% were seen once. The CDR3 covers 13 residues. As concerns this clonotype: As yet, its antigen is unknown.

This sequence originates from a young woman with alopecia areata. Some clones in this sample may be carry-over from other donors' samples. Material: whole blood, obtained in connection with sensitization to the hapten diphenylcyclopropenone (DPC). This rearrangement joins TRBV1 to TRBJ1-1. TRBV1 is a known pseudogene. CDR3 amino acids: CTSSQAGYTEAFF. CDR3 nucleotide sequence: TGCACCAGCAGCCAAGCCGGTTACACTGAAGCTTTCTTT.